Below are 7 T cell receptor beta chains sequenced from a single sample in a study of blood T cell repertoires in COVID-19. TCRdb's copy holds only in-frame clones and misses some; the assay was immunoSEQ multiplex PCR. The table has about 140,000 clones, approximately 81% seen once. The specimen sequenced was peripheral blood. The receptors come from a human donor with acute or convalescent COVID-19. The donor label of this sample is uncertain.

J is TRBJ1-1 and V is TRBV27; D perhaps matches TRBD1 (5 bases). V shed 10 bases and J shed 6 bases, with 18 bases lying between them. CDR3 length equals 13 residues. Germline values: CDR1 MNHEY, CDR2 SMNVEV (reference sequence). CDR3 coding DNA: TGTGCCACCCTGGGTAAAGGGGTCGCTGAAGCTTTCTTT. Its translation: CATLGKGVAEAFF.

The CDR3 spells CASSLSGVNYGYTF. In DNA, the CDR3 is TGTGCCAGCAGTTTATCAGGGGTAAACTATGGCTACACCTTC. The chain uses TRBV28 and TRBJ1-2; a possible D gene is TRBD1 (6 bases). Germline lookup yields CDR1 MDHEN and CDR2 SYDVKM. V dropped 1 base and J dropped 2 bases, with 8 bases sitting between them. This CDR3 region has 14 residues.

This sequence joins TRBV30 and TRBJ2-3; D is unresolved. Trimming removed 4 bases at V and 0 bases at J, with 11 bases between. CDR1 and CDR2 from the germline V gene are GTSNPN and SVGIG (reference sequence). CDR3 length: 14 residues. CDR3: CAWNMGASTDTQYF. The CDR3, as DNA: TGTGCCTGGAATATGGGCGCCAGCACAGATACGCAGTATTTT.

The chain joins TRBV7-2 to TRBJ2-7, with D possibly matching TRBD2 (5 bases). There are 15 residues in the CDR3. Germline V gene lookup returns CDR1 SGHTA and CDR2 FQGNSA. Deletions cut 2 bases from V and 2 bases from J, with 13 bases between. The CDR3 reads CASSLLRERTYEQYF. The CDR3 bases are TGTGCCAGCAGCTTACTTAGGGAGAGAACCTACGAGCAGTACTTC.

V gene TRBV2 combines with J gene TRBJ2-5; 13 bases are a match to TRBD2. From germline, CDR1 is SNHLY and CDR2 FYNNEI. The CDR3 loop spans 14 amino acids. V lost 6 bases, J lost 3 bases, and 1 base stayed unmatched. The CDR3 DNA sequence: TGTGCCAGCAGCGGACTAGCGGGAGAAGAGACCCAGTACTTC. This translates into CASSGLAGEETQYF.

V is TRBV30 and J is TRBJ2-1; 7 positions agree with TRBD2. Germline V gene lookup returns CDR1 GTSNPN and CDR2 SVGIG (reference sequence). The CDR3 consists of 16 residues. V trimming: 1 base; J trimming: 0 bases; junction bases outside the gene matches: 6. CDR3 loop: CAWSAGGGASYNEQFF. The CDR3 bases are TGTGCCTGGAGTGCGGGGGGAGGGGCCTCCTACAATGAGCAGTTCTTC.

In DNA form, the CDR3 reads TGTGCCAGCAGTTCGGCAGGAGGGACAGGCTGGGCTTATGGCTACACCTTC. Translation gives CASSSAGGTGWAYGYTF. The rearrangement links TRBV6-2 or TRBV6-3 to TRBJ1-2, with TRBD1 matching over 8 bases. The CDR3 covers 17 residues. J lost 5 bases, V lost 4 bases, and 15 bases had no gene match. Looked up from germline, CDR1 is MNHEY and CDR2 is SVGEGT.